This passage covers 10 T cell receptor beta chains from one sample sequenced in a study of blood T cell repertoires in COVID-19. The method was immunoSEQ multiplex PCR; TCRdb's version includes in-frame clones alone and lacks a portion of them. The sample holds over 150,000 clones, 80% to 90% seen once. Sequencing used peripheral blood. The source is a man aged 40-49 years with acute or convalescent COVID-19.

The J gene is TRBJ2-1, the V gene TRBV5-4; possible D gene TRBD2, 5 bases. Trimming stripped 2 bases from V and 9 bases from J, with 6 bases between. Germline loops: CDR1 SGHNT, CDR2 YYREEE (reference sequence). The CDR3 contains 11 residues. This chain's CDR3 is CASSFGVEQFF. DNA for the CDR3: TGTGCCAGCAGCTTCGGGGTTGAGCAGTTCTTC.

The chain is built from TRBV19 and TRBJ1-2, with 8 bases fitting TRBD1. The CDR3 runs 17 residues. Germline CDR1 LNHDA, CDR2 SQIVND (reference sequence). Trimming removed 3 bases from V and 0 bases from J; junction bases left unmatched: 9. CDR3 bases: TGTGCCAGTAGTATCAAGGACAGGGCCCGAGCTAACTATGGCTACACCTTC. Its protein product is CASSIKDRARANYGYTF.

The chain employs TRBV30 and TRBJ1-2; TRBD1 matches at 9 bases. V was pared by 1 base and J by 7 bases, with 10 bases of the junction left unmatched. CDR1 and CDR2 (germline): GTSNPN, SVGIG (reference sequence). This CDR3 is built from 15 residues. For the CDR3, the DNA is TGTGCCTGGAGTGAATCTTTGAAGGACAGGGGTGGCTACACCTTC. Its translation: CAWSESLKDRGGYTF.

The chain employs TRBV3-1 (or the pseudogene TRBV3-2) and TRBJ1-2, with D perhaps TRBD1 (6 bases). Germline CDR1 is LGHDT and CDR2 is YNNKEL (reference sequence). Trimming left V 7 bases short and J 2 bases short, with 14 bases between. CDR3 size: 14 residues. CDR3 sequence: CASTFQGNNYGYTF. DNA of the CDR3: TGTGCCAGCACCTTTCAGGGGAACAACTATGGCTACACCTTC.

As to this clone: The germline gene is not matched at one end of the junction; a read error may be the cause. In nucleotides, the CDR3 is TGTGCCAGCAGCCAAGACACGGCTAGCGGGAAGCTGTTTTTT. Its translation is CASSQDTASGKLFF. The J gene is TRBJ2-2, the V gene TRBV3-1 (or the pseudogene TRBV3-2); 9 nucleotides agree with TRBD2. CDR1 is LGHDT, CDR2 YNNKEL, per germline (reference sequence). CDR3 length: 14 amino acids.

The chain links TRBV3-1 (or the pseudogene TRBV3-2) to TRBJ2-1; 7 nucleotides match TRBD1. The length of the CDR3 is 16 residues. The junction had 9 bases not matched to a gene; V was cut back by 0 bases and J by 7 bases. CDR1 LGHDT and CDR2 YNNKEL come from the germline V gene (reference sequence). CDR3 protein: CASSQEDKGARNEQFF. The CDR3 DNA reads TGTGCCAGCAGCCAAGAAGATAAGGGGGCGCGAAATGAGCAGTTCTTC.

As DNA, the CDR3 is TGTGCCAGCAGCGTAGCTGAGGCAATAGGTGGCTACACCTTC. Its protein is CASSVAEAIGGYTF. The chain recombines TRBV9 with TRBJ1-2; D not resolved. The length of the CDR3 is 14 residues. The V gene's germline CDR1 is SGDLS and CDR2 YYNGEE. Trimming pared 0 bases from V and 7 bases from J, leaving 13 bases between.

The chain uses TRBV6-6 and TRBJ2-7, with no clear D. Trimming pared 5 bases from V and 5 bases from J, leaving 16 bases between. This CDR3 comprises 14 residues. The germline CDR1 and CDR2 sequences are MNHNY and SVGAGI (reference sequence). Here the CDR3 DNA reads TGTGCCAGCAGTAGAAAGACTGAGGCGGACGAGCAGTACTTC. It is translated as CASSRKTEADEQYF.

This chain joins TRBV5-4 and TRBJ2-2, with 7 bases identical to TRBD1. CDR3 length equals 15 residues. Unmatched junction bases numbered 7, after V lost 3 bases and J lost 5 bases. From germline, CDR1 is SGHNT and CDR2 YYREEE (reference sequence). CDR3 sequence reads: CASSYPTGETGELFF. CDR3 coding DNA: TGTGCCAGCAGCTATCCAACAGGGGAAACCGGGGAGCTGTTTTTT. Filled out from reference TRBV5-4 and TRBJ2-2, the complete variable domain reads ETGVTQSPTHLIKTRGQQVTLRCSSQSGHNTVSWYQQALGQGPQFIFQYYREEENGRGNFPPRFSGLQFPNYSSELNVNALELDDSALYLCASSYPTGETGELFFGEGSRLTVL.

The chain couples TRBV9 to TRBJ1-4; TRBD1 aligns across 7 bases. This CDR3 has 14 amino acids. Germline V gene lookup returns CDR1 SGDLS and CDR2 YYNGEE. After removal of 0 bases from V and 7 bases from J, the junction contained 3 bases not matched to a gene. In DNA form, the CDR3 reads TGTGCCAGCAGCGTAGCAGGGACAGCTGAAAAACTGTTTTTT. Translation: CASSVAGTAEKLFF.